This T cell receptor (beta chain) derives from a study of blood T cell repertoires in COVID-19. For the study at large: The cDNA or gDNA used as material had been derived from T cells, B-cell-depleted T cells, or PBMCs.

Method: immunoSEQ multiplex PCR; TCRdb's copy keeps in-frame clones and lacks some. The sample consists of about 180,000 clones, approximately 85% of them appearing once. CDR1 SGHNT and CDR2 YYREEE come from the germline V gene (reference sequence). This CDR3 spans 17 amino acids. J gave up 10 bases and V 4 bases, and 13 bases lay outside the gene matches. The sequence came from a woman of 80 years or more with acute or convalescent COVID-19. The sequencing sample was made of peripheral blood. The chain has TRBV5-4 and TRBJ2-1, with TRBD2 identical over 14 bases. Written as DNA, the CDR3 is TGTGCCAGCAGCCCCGGGACTAGCGGGAGTCGCCTACGGGAGCAGTTCTTC. It translates to CASSPGTSGSRLREQFF.